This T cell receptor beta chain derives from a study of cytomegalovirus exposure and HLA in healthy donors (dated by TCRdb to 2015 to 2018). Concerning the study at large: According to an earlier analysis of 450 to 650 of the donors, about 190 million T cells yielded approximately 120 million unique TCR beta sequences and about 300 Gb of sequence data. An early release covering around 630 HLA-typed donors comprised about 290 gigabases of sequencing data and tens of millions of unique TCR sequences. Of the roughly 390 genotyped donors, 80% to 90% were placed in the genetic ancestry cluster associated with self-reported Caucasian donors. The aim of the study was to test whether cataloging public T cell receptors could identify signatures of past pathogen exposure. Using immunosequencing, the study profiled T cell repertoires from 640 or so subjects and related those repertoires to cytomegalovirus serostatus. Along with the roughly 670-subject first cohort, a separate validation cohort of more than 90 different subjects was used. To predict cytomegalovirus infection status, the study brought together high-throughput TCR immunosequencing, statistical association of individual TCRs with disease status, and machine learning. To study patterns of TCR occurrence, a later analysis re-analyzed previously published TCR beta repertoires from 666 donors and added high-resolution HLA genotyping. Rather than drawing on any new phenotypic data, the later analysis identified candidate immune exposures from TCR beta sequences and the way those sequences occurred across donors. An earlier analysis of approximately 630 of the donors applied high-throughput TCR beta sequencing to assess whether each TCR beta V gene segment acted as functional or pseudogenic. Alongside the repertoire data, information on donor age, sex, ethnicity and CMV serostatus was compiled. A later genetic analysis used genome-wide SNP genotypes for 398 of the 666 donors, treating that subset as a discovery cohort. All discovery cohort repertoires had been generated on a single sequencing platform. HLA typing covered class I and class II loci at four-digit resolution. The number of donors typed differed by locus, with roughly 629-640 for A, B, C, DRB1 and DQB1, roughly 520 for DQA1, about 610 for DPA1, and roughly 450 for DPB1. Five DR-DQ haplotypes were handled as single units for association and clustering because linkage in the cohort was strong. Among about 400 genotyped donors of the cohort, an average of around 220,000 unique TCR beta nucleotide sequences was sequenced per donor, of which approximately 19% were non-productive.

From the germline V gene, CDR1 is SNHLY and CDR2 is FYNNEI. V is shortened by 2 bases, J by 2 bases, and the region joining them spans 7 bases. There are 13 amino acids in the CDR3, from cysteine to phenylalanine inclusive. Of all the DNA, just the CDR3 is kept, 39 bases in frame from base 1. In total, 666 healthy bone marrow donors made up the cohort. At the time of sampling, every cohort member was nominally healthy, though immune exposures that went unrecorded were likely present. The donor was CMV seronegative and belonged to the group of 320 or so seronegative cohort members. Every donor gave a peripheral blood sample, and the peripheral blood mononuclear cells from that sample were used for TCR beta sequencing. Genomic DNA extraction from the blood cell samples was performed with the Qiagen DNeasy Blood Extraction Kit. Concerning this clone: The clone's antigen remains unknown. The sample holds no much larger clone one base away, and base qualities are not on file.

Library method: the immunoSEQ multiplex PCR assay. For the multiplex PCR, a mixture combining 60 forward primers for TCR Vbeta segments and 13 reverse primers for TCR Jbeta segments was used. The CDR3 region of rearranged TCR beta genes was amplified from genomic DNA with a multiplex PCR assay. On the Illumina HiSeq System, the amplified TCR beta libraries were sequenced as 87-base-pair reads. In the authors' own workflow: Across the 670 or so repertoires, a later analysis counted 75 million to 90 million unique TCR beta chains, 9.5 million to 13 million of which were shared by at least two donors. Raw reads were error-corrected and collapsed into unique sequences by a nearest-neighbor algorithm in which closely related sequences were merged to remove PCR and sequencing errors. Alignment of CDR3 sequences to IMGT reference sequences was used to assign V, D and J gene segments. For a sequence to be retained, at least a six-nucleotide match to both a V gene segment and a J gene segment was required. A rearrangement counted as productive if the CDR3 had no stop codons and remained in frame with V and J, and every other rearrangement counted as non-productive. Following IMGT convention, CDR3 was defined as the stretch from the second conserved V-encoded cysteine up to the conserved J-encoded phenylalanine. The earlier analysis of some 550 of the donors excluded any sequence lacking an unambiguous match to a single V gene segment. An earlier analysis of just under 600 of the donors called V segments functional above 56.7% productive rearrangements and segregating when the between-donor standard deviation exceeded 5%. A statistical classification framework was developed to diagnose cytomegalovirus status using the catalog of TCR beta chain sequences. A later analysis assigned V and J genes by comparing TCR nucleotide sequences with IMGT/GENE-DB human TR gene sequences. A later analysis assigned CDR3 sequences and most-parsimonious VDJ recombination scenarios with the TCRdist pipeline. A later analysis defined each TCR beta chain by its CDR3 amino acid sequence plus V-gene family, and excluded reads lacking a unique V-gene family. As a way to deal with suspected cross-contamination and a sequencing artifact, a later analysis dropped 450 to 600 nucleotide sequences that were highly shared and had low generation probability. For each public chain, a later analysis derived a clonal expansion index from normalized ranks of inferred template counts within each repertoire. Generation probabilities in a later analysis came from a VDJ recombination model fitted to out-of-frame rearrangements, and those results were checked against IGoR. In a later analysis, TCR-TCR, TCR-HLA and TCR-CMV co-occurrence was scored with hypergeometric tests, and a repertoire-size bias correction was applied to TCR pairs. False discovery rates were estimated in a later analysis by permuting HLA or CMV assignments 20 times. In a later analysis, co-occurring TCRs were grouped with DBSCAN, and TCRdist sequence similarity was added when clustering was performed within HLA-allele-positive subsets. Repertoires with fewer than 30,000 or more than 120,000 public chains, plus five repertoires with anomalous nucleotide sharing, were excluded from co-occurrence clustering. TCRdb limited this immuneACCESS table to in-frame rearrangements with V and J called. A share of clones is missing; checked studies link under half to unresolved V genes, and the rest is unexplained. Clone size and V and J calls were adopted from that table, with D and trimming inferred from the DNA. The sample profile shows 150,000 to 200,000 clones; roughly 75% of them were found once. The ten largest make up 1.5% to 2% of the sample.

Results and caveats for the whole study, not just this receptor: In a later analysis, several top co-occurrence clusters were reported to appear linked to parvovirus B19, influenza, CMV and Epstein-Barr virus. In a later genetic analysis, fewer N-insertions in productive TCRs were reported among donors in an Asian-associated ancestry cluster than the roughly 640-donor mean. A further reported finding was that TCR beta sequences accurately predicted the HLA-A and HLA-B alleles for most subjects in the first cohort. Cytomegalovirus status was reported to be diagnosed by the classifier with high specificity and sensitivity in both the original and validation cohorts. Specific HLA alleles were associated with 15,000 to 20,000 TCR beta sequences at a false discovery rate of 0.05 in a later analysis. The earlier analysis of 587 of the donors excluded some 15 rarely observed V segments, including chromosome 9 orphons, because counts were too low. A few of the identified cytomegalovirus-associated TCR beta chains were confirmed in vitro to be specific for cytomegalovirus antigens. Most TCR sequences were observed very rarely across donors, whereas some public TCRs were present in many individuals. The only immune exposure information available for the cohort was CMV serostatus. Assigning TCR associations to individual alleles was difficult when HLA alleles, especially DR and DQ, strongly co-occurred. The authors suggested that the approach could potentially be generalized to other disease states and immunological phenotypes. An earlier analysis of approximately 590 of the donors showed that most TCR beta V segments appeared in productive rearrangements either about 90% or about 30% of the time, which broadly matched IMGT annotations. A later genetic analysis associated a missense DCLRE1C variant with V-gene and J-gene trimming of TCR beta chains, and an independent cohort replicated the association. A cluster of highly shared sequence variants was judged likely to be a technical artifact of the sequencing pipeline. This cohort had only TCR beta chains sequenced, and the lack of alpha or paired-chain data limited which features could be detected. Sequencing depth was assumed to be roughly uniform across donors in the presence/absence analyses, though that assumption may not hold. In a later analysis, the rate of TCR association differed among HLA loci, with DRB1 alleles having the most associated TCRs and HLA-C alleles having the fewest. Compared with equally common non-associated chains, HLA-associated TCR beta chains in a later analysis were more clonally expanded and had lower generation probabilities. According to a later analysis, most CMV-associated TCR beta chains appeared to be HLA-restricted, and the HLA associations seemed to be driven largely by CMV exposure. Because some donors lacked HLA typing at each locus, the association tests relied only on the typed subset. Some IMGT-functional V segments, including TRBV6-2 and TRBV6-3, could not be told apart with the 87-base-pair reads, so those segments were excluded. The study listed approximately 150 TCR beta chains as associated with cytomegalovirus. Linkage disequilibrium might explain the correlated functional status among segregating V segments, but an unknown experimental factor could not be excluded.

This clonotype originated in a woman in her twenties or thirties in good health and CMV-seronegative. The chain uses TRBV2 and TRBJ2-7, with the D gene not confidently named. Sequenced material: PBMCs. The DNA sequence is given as TGTGCCAGCAGTGAACCGGTTACCTACGAGCAGTACTTC. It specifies CASSEPVTYEQYF.